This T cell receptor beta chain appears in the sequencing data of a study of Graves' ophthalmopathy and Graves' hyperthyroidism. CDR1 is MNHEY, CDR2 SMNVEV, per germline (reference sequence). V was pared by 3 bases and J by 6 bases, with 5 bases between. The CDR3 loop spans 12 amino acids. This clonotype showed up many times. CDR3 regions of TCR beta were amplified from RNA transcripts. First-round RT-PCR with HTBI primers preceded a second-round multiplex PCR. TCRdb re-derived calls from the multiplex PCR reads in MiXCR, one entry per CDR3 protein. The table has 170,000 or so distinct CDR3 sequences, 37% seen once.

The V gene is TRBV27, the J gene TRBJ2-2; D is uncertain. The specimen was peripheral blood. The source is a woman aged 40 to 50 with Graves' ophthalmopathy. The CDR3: CASSFLAGELFF. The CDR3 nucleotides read TGTGCCAGCAGTTTTTTAGCCGGGGAGCTGTTTTTT.